This TCR beta chain was retrieved from a study of blood T cell repertoires in COVID-19. Study summary: COVID-19 samples collected from the United States, Italy and Spain covered acute and convalescent phases. In each case, the material was cDNA or gDNA derived from T cells, B-cell-depleted T cells, or PBMCs.

CDR1 is SGHAT, CDR2 FQDESV, per germline (reference sequence). Deletions cut 3 bases from V and 3 bases from J, with 10 bases between. This CDR3 region has 14 residues. In the study's own analysis: Reference gene primer amplification yielded estimated nucleated cell counts. Clones were sequenced by immunoSEQ multiplex PCR, and TCRdb holds only the in-frame ones, with some missing. The D gene and trimming were derived from the DNA, and the V and J assignments and clone size from that table. This table holds about 110,000 clones, approximately 80% found once. This receptor was obtained from a woman aged 80 or older with active or convalescent COVID-19. The chain combines TRBV11-1 with TRBJ2-3, with a tentative D call TRBD2 (6 bases). Sequencing was carried out using peripheral blood. The CDR3 loop reads CASSFRTKTDTQYF. CDR3 coding DNA: TGTGCCAGCAGCTTTCGGACTAAAACAGATACGCAGTATTTT.